A selection of T cell receptor beta chains follows, all from one sample in a study of molecular identifiers for immune sequencing clone quantification. TCRdb passed the PCR reads through MiXCR, listing each CDR3 protein once. The repertoire consists of more than 250,000 distinct CDR3 sequences, with around a fifth occurring once and the leading ten covering approximately 0.83%. Sequencing used naive CD8+ T cells from blood, with Jurkat cell RNA spiked in. The receptors shown here come from a human donor in good health. Some libraries in this study had Jurkat cell RNA spiked in. CDR3s include the opening cysteine and the closing phenylalanine or tryptophan. D genes are given only for firm matches. Clone size, where shown, is once, few, many, or a class for clones that have expanded.

d_gene	v_gene	j_gene	abundance	CDR3aa	CDR3nt
NA	TRBV19	TRBJ2-7	once	CASSIDLFGTSYEQHF	TGTGCCAGTAGTATAGATCTTTTCGGAACTTCCTACGAGCAGCACTTC
TRBD1	TRBV7-8	TRBJ1-4	many	CASRGQATNEKLFF	TGTGCCAGCAGGGGACAGGCAACTAATGAAAAACTGTTTTTT
NA	TRBV3-1	TRBJ2-5	NA	CASSQHTGKSAETQYF	TGTGCCAGCAGCCAACACACAGGCAAATCGGCAGAGACCCAGTACTTC
NA	TRBV3-1	TRBJ1-4	many	CASSQGGSGLFF	TGTGCCAGCAGCCAAGGAGGTTCGGGACTGTTTTTT
TRBD1	TRBV4-2	TRBJ1-1	many	CASSPELGQGVQIRTEAFF	TGTGCCAGCAGCCCGGAACTTGGACAGGGGGTACAAATAAGGACTGAAGCTTTCTTT
TRBD1	TRBV2	TRBJ2-7	many	CASRPTAGTARLYEQYF	TGTGCCAGCAGACCTACCGCCGGGACAGCGAGACTGTACGAGCAGTACTTC
NA	TRBV19	TRBJ2-1	NA	CASSIVGVSYNEQFF	TGTGCCAGTAGTATAGTGGGGGTGTCCTACAATGAGCAGTTCTTC
NA	TRBV6-5	TRBJ2-5	NA	CAGSFFGETQYF	TGTGCCGGCAGTTTTTTCGGGGAGACCCAGTACTTC
NA	TRBV7-9	TRBJ2-3	NA	CASSFSTRTLTDTQYF	TGTGCCAGCAGCTTCAGTACTAGAACTCTCACAGATACGCAGTATTTT
NA	TRBV24-1	TRBJ1-1	many	CATSDLAAVFSNTEAFF	TGTGCCACCAGTGATTTGGCGGCAGTTTTCTCGAACACTGAAGCTTTCTTT
NA	TRBV28	TRBJ1-1	NA	CASSLGLGVNAEAFF	TGTGCCAGCAGTTTGGGTTTGGGGGTGAACGCTGAAGCTTTCTTT
TRBD2	TRBV2	TRBJ2-3	many	CASSYGLAGFPPTDTQYF	TGTGCCAGCAGTTATGGACTAGCGGGTTTCCCCCCCACAGATACGCAGTATTTT
NA	TRBV4-1	TRBJ2-3	many	CASSRQPQGDTQYF	TGCGCCAGCAGCCGCCAACCGCAGGGCGATACGCAGTATTTT
NA	TRBV4-1	TRBJ2-5	NA	CASSPNGQQETQYF	TGCGCCAGCAGCCCAAACGGACAGCAAGAGACCCAGTACTTC